This TCR beta chain comes out of a study of radiotherapy plus CTLA-4 blockade in lung cancer. General study results and limits: Response, reportedly, was best predicted by interferon-beta along with early blood T cell clone dynamics.

Clones were read by immunoSEQ multiplex PCR, and TCRdb kept only the in-frame ones, dropping some. In the table there are around 45,000 clones, roughly 67% of which are singletons. Trimming cost V 3 bases and J 2 bases; bases outside gene matches: 5. The CDR3 sequence is 15 residues long. The V gene's germline CDR1 is MGHDK and CDR2 SYGVNS. This clone was recorded only once. The antigen remains undetermined. The TCR sequence derives from a human donor with non-small cell lung cancer who had a partial response to radiotherapy plus ipilimumab. Sample: peripheral blood, taken from a patient treated with radiotherapy plus ipilimumab. This chain links TRBV25-1 with TRBJ2-3; TRBD1 matches 7 bases. CDR3 sequence: CASSDTGVLTDTQYF. The CDR3 region has the DNA TGTGCCAGCAGTGATACAGGGGTCCTCACAGATACGCAGTATTTT.